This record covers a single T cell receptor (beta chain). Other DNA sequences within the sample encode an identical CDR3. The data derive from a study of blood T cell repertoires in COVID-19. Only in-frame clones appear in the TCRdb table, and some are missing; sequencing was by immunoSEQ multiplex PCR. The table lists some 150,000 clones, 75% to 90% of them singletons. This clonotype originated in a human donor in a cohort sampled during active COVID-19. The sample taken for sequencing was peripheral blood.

CDR3 in amino acids: CASSTGVNTEAFF. CDR3 sequence (DNA): TGTGCCAGCAGCACAGGGGTGAACACTGAAGCTTTCTTT. V is TRBV7-3 and J is TRBJ1-1; 7 bases fit TRBD1. Germline lookup yields CDR1 SGHTA and CDR2 FQGTGA. Trimming cost V 5 bases and J 0 bases; bases outside gene matches: 0. The CDR3 runs to 13 residues.